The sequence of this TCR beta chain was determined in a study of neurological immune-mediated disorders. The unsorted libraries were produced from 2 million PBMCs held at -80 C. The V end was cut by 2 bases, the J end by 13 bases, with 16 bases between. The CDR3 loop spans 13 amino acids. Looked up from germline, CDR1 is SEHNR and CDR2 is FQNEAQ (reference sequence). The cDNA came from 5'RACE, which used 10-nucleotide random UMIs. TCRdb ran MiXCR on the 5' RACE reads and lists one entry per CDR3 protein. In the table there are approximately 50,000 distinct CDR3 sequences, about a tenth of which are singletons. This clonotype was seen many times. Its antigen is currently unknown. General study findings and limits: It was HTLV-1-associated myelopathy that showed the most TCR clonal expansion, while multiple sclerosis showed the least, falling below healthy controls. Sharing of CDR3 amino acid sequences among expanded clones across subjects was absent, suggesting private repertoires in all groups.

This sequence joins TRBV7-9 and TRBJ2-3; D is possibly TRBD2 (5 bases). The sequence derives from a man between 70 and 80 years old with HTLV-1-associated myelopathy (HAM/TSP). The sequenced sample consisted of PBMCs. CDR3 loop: CASSLSAEAAKYF. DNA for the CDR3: TGTGCCAGCAGCTTATCCGCGGAGGCGGCGAAGTATTTT.